These 28 T cell receptor beta chains originate from one sample sequenced in a study of monozygotic twins with cystic fibrosis. Only in-frame clones appear in the TCRdb table, and some are missing; sequencing was by immunoSEQ multiplex PCR. The data show roughly 25,000 clones, roughly 97% seen once. Sequencing input: blood. The receptors here all came from a girl aged 2-10 years with cystic fibrosis.

The rearrangement joins TRBV4-2 to TRBJ2-5; 8 bases agree with TRBD2. The V gene end was trimmed by 1 base and the J gene end by 4 bases; junction bases not matched to a gene: 5. Germline V gives CDR1 LGHNA, CDR2 YNFKEQ. This CDR3 has 15 amino acids. DNA for the CDR3: TGTGCCAGCAGCCAAGCCAGGACTAGCTCAGAGACCCAGTACTTC. This gives the protein CASSQARTSSETQYF.

The chain joins TRBV6-4 to TRBJ1-5; D is unresolved. V lost 2 bases and J lost 1, with 6 bases in between. The germline V gene encodes CDR1 MRHNA and CDR2 SNTAGT. CDR3 length equals 14 residues. The CDR3 loop is CASSDGSSNQPQHF. The CDR3 DNA follows: TGTGCCAGCAGTGACGGATCCAGCAATCAGCCCCAGCATTTT.

The rearrangement uses TRBV5-6 and TRBJ1-1, with 7 nucleotides matching TRBD1. With V trimmed by 3 bases and J by 0 bases, 2 bases remained unmatched. Germline assignment: CDR1 SGHDT and CDR2 YYEEEE. This CDR3 has 14 amino acids. This chain's CDR3 is CASSSTGMNTEAFF. DNA of the CDR3: TGTGCCAGCAGCTCGACAGGGATGAACACTGAAGCTTTCTTT. Full variable domain (missing parts from reference TRBV5-6 and TRBJ1-1): DAGVTQSPTHLIKTRGQQVTLRCSPKSGHDTVSWYQQALGQGPQFIFQYYEEEERQRGNFPDRFSGHQFPNYSSELNVNALLLGDSALYLCASSSTGMNTEAFFGQGTRLTVV.

The J gene is TRBJ2-5, the V gene TRBV27; D not certain. Germline CDR1 is MNHEY and CDR2 is SMNVEV (reference sequence). V was cut by 6 bases and J by 7 bases, with 15 bases left in between. The length of the CDR3 is 13 residues. CDR3 sequence: CASRDLERGTQYF. DNA of the CDR3: TGTGCCAGCAGGGACCTAGAGAGAGGGACCCAGTACTTC.

The chain joins TRBV19 to TRBJ2-3, with 15 positions matching TRBD2. V gave up 3 bases and J gave up 3 bases; unmatched junction bases: 1. The germline V gene has CDR1 LNHDA and CDR2 SQIVND (reference sequence). The CDR3 spans 16 residues. The chain's CDR3 is CASSMGLAGGTDTQYF. The CDR3 DNA is TGTGCCAGTAGTATGGGACTAGCGGGAGGAACAGATACGCAGTATTTT.

V usage is TRBV6-6 and J usage is TRBJ2-3; 8 bases match TRBD1. V lost 6 bases and J lost 2; bases outside the gene matches: 7. CDR3 length: 15 residues. The germline V gene has CDR1 MNHNY and CDR2 SVGAGI (reference sequence). The CDR3 DNA is TGTGCCAGCAGAATTCAGGGGGCAGACACAGATACGCAGTATTTT. It yields the protein CASRIQGADTDTQYF.

The chain has TRBV30 and TRBJ2-6; possibly TRBD1 for D (6 bases). The V end lost 3 bases, the J end lost 8 bases, and 20 bases lay between the germline ends. Germline values: CDR1 GTSNPN, CDR2 SVGIG (reference sequence). CDR3 length: 16 amino acids. The CDR3: CAWSRRGSQGPNVLTF. The CDR3 DNA reads as TGTGCCTGGAGCCGAAGAGGGTCACAGGGCCCCAACGTCCTGACTTTC. Variable domain in full (rest from reference TRBV30 and TRBJ2-6): SQTIHQWPATLVQPVGSPLSLECTVEGTSNPNLYWYRQAAGRGLQLLFYSVGIGQISSEVPQNLSASRPQDRQFILSSKKLLLSDSGFYLCAWSRRGSQGPNVLTFGAGSRLTVL.

The chain recombines TRBV5-6 with TRBJ2-3; 15 bases are a match to TRBD2. V lost 5 bases, J lost 6 bases, and 4 bases stayed unmatched. The CDR3 loop spans 15 amino acids. Germline assignment: CDR1 SGHDT and CDR2 YYEEEE. The CDR3 loop is CASSSGLAGGDTQYF. CDR3 DNA: TGTGCCAGCAGTTCCGGACTAGCGGGAGGGGATACGCAGTATTTT.

CDR3 loop: CASSITPSYEQYF. The CDR3 DNA sequence: TGTGCCAGTAGTATAACACCCTCCTACGAGCAGTACTTC. This chain connects TRBV19 to TRBJ2-7; the D is unclear. V gave up 2 bases and J gave up 0 bases, with 5 bases separating them. Germline V gene sequence: CDR1 LNHDA, CDR2 SQIVND (reference sequence). This CDR3 is built from 13 residues. The full variable domain, rest sourced from reference TRBV19 and TRBJ2-7, is DGGITQSPKYLFRKEGQNVTLSCEQNLNHDAMYWYRQDPGQGLRLIYYSQIVNDFQKGDIAEGYSVSREKKESFPLTVTSAQKNPTAFYLCASSITPSYEQYFGPGTRLTVT.

The gene calls are TRBV4-1 and TRBJ2-1; the D is unclear. The CDR3 runs 16 residues. Germline values: CDR1 MGHRA, CDR2 YSYEKL. The germline V and J ends were trimmed by 0 bases and 3 bases, with 12 bases remaining between them. Here the CDR3 reads CASSQEGARIYNEQFF. CDR3 in DNA: TGCGCCAGCAGCCAAGAGGGCGCCAGAATCTACAATGAGCAGTTCTTC.

The rearrangement links TRBV9 to TRBJ2-7, with D uncertain. Germline lookup yields CDR1 SGDLS and CDR2 YYNGEE. The CDR3 totals 15 residues. Trimming removed 4 bases from V and 1 base from J, with 15 bases in between. CDR3 region: CASSLAPGFSYEQYF. Written as DNA, the CDR3 is TGTGCCAGCAGCCTGGCGCCAGGCTTTTCCTACGAGCAGTACTTC.

V and J are TRBV6-6 and TRBJ1-5; D is ambiguous. CDR1 is MNHNY and CDR2 is SVGAGI in the germline V gene (reference sequence). This CDR3 has 12 amino acids. The V end lost 8 bases, the J end lost 3 bases, and 8 bases lay between the germline ends. The CDR3 bases are TGTGCCAGCCAAGGTCCCAATCAGCCCCAGCATTTT. Translating gives CASQGPNQPQHF.

This chain uses TRBV9 with TRBJ1-2; D unclear. Germline-derived CDR1 and CDR2 are SGDLS and YYNGEE. The CDR3 contains 16 residues. V gave up 0 bases and J gave up 7 bases, with 19 bases separating them. The chain's CDR3 is CASSVAMDGEEGGYTF. In DNA form, the CDR3 reads TGTGCCAGCAGCGTAGCTATGGACGGTGAGGAAGGTGGCTACACCTTC. Filled out from reference TRBV9 and TRBJ1-2, the complete variable domain reads DSGVTQTPKHLITATGQRVTLRCSPRSGDLSVYWYQQSLDQGLQFLIQYYNGEERAKGNILERFSAQQFPDLHSELNLSSLELGDSALYFCASSVAMDGEEGGYTFGSGTRLTVV.

CDR3 in amino acids: CASSPSGRAALSYEQYF. CDR3 sequence (DNA): TGTGCCAGCAGTCCCTCAGGAAGGGCAGCTTTATCCTACGAGCAGTACTTC. V is TRBV28 and J is TRBJ2-7; no reliable D call. V lost 5 bases, J lost 1 base, and 21 bases lay in between. The CDR3 loop spans 17 amino acids. Germline-derived CDR1 and CDR2 are MDHEN and SYDVKM.

The chain carries TRBV4-3 and TRBJ2-4; D may correspond to TRBD1 or TRBD2 (8 bases each). Germline assignment: CDR1 LGHNA and CDR2 YSLEER. The CDR3 extends over 16 amino acids. Trimming removed 0 bases at V and 13 bases at J, with 22 bases between. The CDR3 nucleotides read TGCGCCAGCAGCCAAGAGGCGGGAGGACAGGGTCCGCCACAGTACTTC. Its protein is CASSQEAGGQGPPQYF.

The chain employs TRBV11-2 and TRBJ1-2, with D tentatively TRBD1 (6 bases). This CDR3 is 15 amino acids long. The V end was cut by 0 bases, the J end by 8 bases, with 16 bases between. Germline CDR1 reads SGHAT; CDR2 reads FQNNGV. CDR3 amino acids: CASSLDRTGARGYTF. For the CDR3, the DNA is TGTGCCAGCAGCTTAGATCGAACGGGGGCTAGGGGCTACACCTTC.

J is TRBJ1-2 and V is TRBV6-5; D is unresolved. Deletions cut 4 bases from V and 0 bases from J, with 15 bases between. CDR1 MNHEY and CDR2 SVGAGI come from the germline V gene. The CDR3 is 16 residues long. CDR3 sequence: CASSSAPRSANYGYTF. The CDR3 DNA sequence: TGTGCCAGCAGTTCCGCCCCACGGTCAGCTAACTATGGCTACACCTTC.

This chain links TRBV28 with TRBJ1-3; D ambiguous. V lost 4 bases to trimming and J lost 4 bases, with 11 bases between them. The CDR3 consists of 14 residues. Germline V CDR1 and CDR2: MDHEN, SYDVKM. CDR3: CASSSPYYGNTIYF. CDR3 nucleotides: TGTGCCAGCAGTTCCCCCTATTACGGAAACACCATATATTTT.

The V call is TRBV7-8, the J call TRBJ1-1; D not certain. CDR1 and CDR2 (germline): SGHVS, FQNEAQ. The ends were cut back, 0 bases at V and 0 bases at J, with 11 bases in the middle. The CDR3 runs to 16 residues. CDR3 amino acids: CASSLASRQVNTEAFF. The CDR3 nucleotides read TGTGCCAGCAGCTTAGCGAGCCGTCAGGTGAACACTGAAGCTTTCTTT.

This chain joins TRBV15 and TRBJ2-7, with TRBD1 matching over 8 bases. The germline gives CDR1 LNHNV, CDR2 YYDKDF (reference sequence). The CDR3 consists of 15 residues. Trimming at V came to 3 bases and at J to 4 bases, leaving 8 bases not matched to a gene. CDR3 sequence: CATSSRGQGRYEQYF. The CDR3 bases are TGTGCCACCAGCAGCCGCGGACAGGGACGATACGAGCAGTACTTC.

The chain is built from TRBV30 and TRBJ1-2; D is uncertain. V was shortened by 3 bases and J by 6 bases, with 14 bases between the two germline ends. The germline CDR1 and CDR2 sequences are GTSNPN and SVGIG (reference sequence). This CDR3 is 13 amino acids long. The CDR3 DNA sequence: TGTGCCTGGAGGTTGTCGGGCTGGGATGGCTACACCTTC. Translated: CAWRLSGWDGYTF.

V and J are TRBV9 and TRBJ1-4; unclear D gene. Trimming stripped 2 bases from V and 6 bases from J, with 5 bases between. Germline V CDR1 and CDR2: SGDLS, YYNGEE. This CDR3 has 12 amino acids. The CDR3 DNA sequence: TGTGCCAGCAGCGTGGGAGATGAAAAACTGTTTTTT. Translating it yields CASSVGDEKLFF.

The chain couples TRBV7-8 to TRBJ2-1; D unresolved. The CDR3 has 16 amino acids. The V gene lost 4 bases and the J gene lost 6 bases, with 19 bases spanning the gap. CDR1 and CDR2 from the germline V gene are SGHVS and FQNEAQ. The CDR3 DNA is TGTGCCAGCAGCTCTGGCCGGATTGAGGTTCTCAATGAGCAGTTCTTC. It encodes CASSSGRIEVLNEQFF.

In this sample, this clone turned up a few times. V gene TRBV5-4 combines with J gene TRBJ1-1; D is ambiguous. Per germline, CDR1 SGHNT and CDR2 YYREEE (reference sequence). The CDR3 is 11 amino acids. V gave up 2 bases and J gave up 7 bases, with 6 bases separating them. The CDR3 DNA reads TGTGCCAGCAGCTTCCTCAATGAAGCTTTCTTT. It is translated as CASSFLNEAFF.

The chain has TRBV30 and TRBJ1-1; 7 bases agree with TRBD1. V dropped 6 bases and J dropped 7; count of bases not matched to a gene: 14. The CDR3 loop spans 14 amino acids. Germline V CDR1 and CDR2: GTSNPN, SVGIG (reference sequence). The CDR3 DNA follows: TGTGCCTGTTCGCCCACAGGGGCAAACCTTGAAGCTTTCTTT. As protein: CACSPTGANLEAFF.

This chain joins TRBV27 and TRBJ1-2; TRBD1 is a possible D gene (6 bases). With 6 bases removed from V and 1 base from J, the gap between germline ends came to 15 bases. This CDR3 is 15 amino acids long. Per the germline V gene, CDR1 is MNHEY and CDR2 is SMNVEV (reference sequence). CDR3 sequence (DNA): TGTGCCAGCAGACCCTGGGGAGGGGGTAACTATGGCTACACCTTC. It is translated as CASRPWGGGNYGYTF.

The CDR3 DNA sequence: TGTGCCTGGGGCTCCGGGGCCCAGTACTTC. Protein product: CAWGSGAQYF. The chain combines TRBV30 with TRBJ2-5, with a possible D match to TRBD2 (5 bases). There are 10 residues in the CDR3. V lost 5 bases and J lost 9, with 10 bases in between. Looked up from germline, CDR1 is GTSNPN and CDR2 is SVGIG (reference sequence).

This CDR3 reads CASSLGLSGTIYEQYF. DNA of the CDR3: TGTGCCAGCAGCTTAGGACTGTCGGGAACGATCTACGAGCAGTACTTC. The genes are TRBV11-2 and TRBJ2-7; perhaps TRBD2 as D (5 bases). With 1 base removed from V and 3 bases from J, the gap between germline ends came to 16 bases. The CDR3 runs to 16 residues. Germline V lookup: CDR1 SGHAT, CDR2 FQNNGV.